This TCR beta chain stems from a study of control samples from healthy donors and cancer patients. Sequenced by immunoSEQ multiplex PCR; TCRdb stores in-frame clones only, minus some. The table lists fewer than 500,000 clones, 90% of them singletons. In this sample, this clone turned up once. Within the sample, other DNA sequences also encode this same CDR3. The sample consisted of PBMCs. The sequence derives from a man aged 35-49 years with head and neck cancer.

The chain's CDR3 is CASSSTVNTEAFF. DNA for the CDR3: TGTGCCAGCAGTTCCACAGTGAACACTGAAGCTTTCTTT. The gene calls are TRBV3-1 (or the pseudogene TRBV3-2) and TRBJ1-1; D call uncertain. The CDR3 has 13 amino acids. The germline CDR1 and CDR2 sequences are LGHDT and YNNKEL (reference sequence). Trimming shortened V by 6 bases and J by 0 bases, and 8 bases separated the two germline ends.